Listed here are 17 T cell receptor beta chains from one sample, sequenced in a study of CD8 T cells in Susac syndrome. Random hexamers were used to reverse transcribe an amount of 0.5 to 1 ug RNA. Using its own MiXCR run on the immunoSEQ multiplex PCR reads, TCRdb lists one record per CDR3 protein. The sample records approximately 100,000 distinct CDR3 sequences, approximately 94% being singletons. The sequencing sample was made of CD8+ T cells from PBMCs. The receptor set was obtained from a human donor with Susac syndrome.

The chain has TRBV5-6 and TRBJ1-1; 9 nucleotides agree with TRBD1. V shed 6 bases and J 4 bases; nucleotides not matched to a gene: 7. Germline V gene sequence: CDR1 SGHDT, CDR2 YYEEEE. This CDR3 comprises 14 residues. Here the CDR3 reads CASILTGGGTEAFF. CDR3 nucleotide sequence: TGTGCCAGCATCCTTACAGGGGGCGGCACTGAAGCTTTCTTT.

V usage is TRBV13 and J usage is TRBJ2-7, with D perhaps TRBD1 (5 bases). The germline CDR1 and CDR2 sequences are PRHDT and FYEKMQ (reference sequence). Trimming removed 2 bases from V and 5 bases from J, with 13 bases in between. The CDR3 is 14 residues long. The CDR3 bases are TGTGCCAGCAGCTTAAGGCAGGGCCCGAACGAGCAGTACTTC. Translation gives CASSLRQGPNEQYF.

V and J are TRBV2 and TRBJ2-7; D gene ambiguous. Trimming took off 0 bases at V and 4 bases at J, with 7 bases between the two ends. The CDR3 extends over 13 amino acids. Germline V lookup: CDR1 SNHLY, CDR2 FYNNEI. The CDR3 coding sequence is TGTGCCAGCAGTGAAGCGCTAGGGTACGAGCAGTACTTC. It encodes CASSEALGYEQYF.

This clonotype was seen a single time. The CDR3 coding sequence is TGTGCCAGCAGCCAAGTGGCGCAGAGCTCCTACGAGCAGTACTTC. It encodes CASSQVAQSSYEQYF. V and J are TRBV5-4 and TRBJ2-7, with D uncertain. The CDR3 totals 15 residues. Germline values: CDR1 SGHNT, CDR2 YYREEE (reference sequence). Trimming removed 4 bases at V and 0 bases at J, with 14 bases between.

J is TRBJ2-1 and V is TRBV20-1; 14 positions agree with TRBD2. This CDR3 has 15 amino acids. The V and J ends lost 5 bases and 6 bases, in that order; junction bases with no gene match: 6. The germline CDR1 and CDR2 sequences are DFQATT and SNEGSKA (reference sequence). The CDR3 here is CSAGGTSGGINEQFF. CDR3 nucleotides: TGCAGTGCTGGAGGGACTAGCGGGGGAATCAATGAGCAGTTCTTC.

The J gene is TRBJ1-3, the V gene TRBV29-1; D gene uncertain. Looked up from germline, CDR1 is SQVTM and CDR2 is ANQGSEA. There are 12 residues in the CDR3. V was pared by 4 bases and J by 3 bases, with 7 bases between. CDR3 residues: CSVGGLGNTIYF. The CDR3 DNA sequence: TGCAGCGTTGGAGGCCTTGGAAACACCATATATTTT.

The rearrangement joins TRBV12-3 or TRBV12-4 to TRBJ2-7; 7 bases agree with TRBD1. V shed 1 base and J 5 bases; nucleotides not matched to a gene: 2. The length of the CDR3 is 13 residues. CDR3 bases: TGTGCCAGCAGTTTAGAGGGGGCCGACGAGCAGTACTTC. Residues: CASSLEGADEQYF.

This clonotype was seen once. The chain recombines TRBV23-1 with TRBJ1-1; D remains unclear. TRBV23-1 is given ORF status, its function remaining uncertain. The CDR3 has 15 amino acids. Trimming removed 3 bases at V and 4 bases at J, with 15 bases between. Written as DNA, the CDR3 is TGCGCCAGCAGTCAGCTACCGGGATGGGTCACTGAAGCTTTCTTT. Translation gives CASSQLPGWVTEAFF.

V and J are TRBV6-9 and TRBJ2-5, with 9 bases matching TRBD2. The V gene's germline CDR1 is MNHGY and CDR2 SVAAGI. This CDR3 contains 17 residues. The V segment lost 0 bases and the J segment 4 bases; nucleotides outside the gene matches: 9. CDR3: CASSYSAWRGGRETQYF. The CDR3 coding sequence is TGTGCCAGCAGTTATTCTGCCTGGCGGGGGGGCAGAGAGACCCAGTACTTC.

This clonotype was seen once. This sequence joins TRBV7-9 and TRBJ1-5; weak D call: TRBD1 (6 bases). Germline V lookup: CDR1 SEHNR, CDR2 FQNEAQ (reference sequence). There are 13 residues in the CDR3. V lost 8 bases and J lost 2, with 10 bases in between. The CDR3 DNA follows: TGTGCCAGCTCACGACAGGGCAATCAGCCCCAGCATTTT. This translates into CASSRQGNQPQHF.

The chain employs TRBV25-1 and TRBJ1-6; D is ambiguous. This CDR3 region has 13 residues. V gave up 4 bases and J gave up 6 bases, with 7 bases separating them. Germline V gene sequence: CDR1 MGHDK, CDR2 SYGVNS. In DNA form, the CDR3 reads TGTGCCAGCAGTGTAGGGCTTAATTCACCCCTCCACTTT. This gives the protein CASSVGLNSPLHF.

This chain connects TRBV29-1 to TRBJ1-2, with TRBD1 as a possible D gene (5 bases). Germline V gene lookup returns CDR1 SQVTM and CDR2 ANQGSEA. The CDR3 totals 13 residues. Trimming removed 4 bases at V and 8 bases at J, with 17 bases between. The CDR3 spells CSVVGGEGSGYTF. CDR3 in DNA: TGCAGCGTTGTGGGGGGGGAGGGTAGCGGCTACACCTTC.

The V gene is TRBV7-9, the J gene TRBJ1-2, with D maybe TRBD1 (5 bases). The ends were cut back, 3 bases at V and 4 bases at J, with 9 bases in the middle. This CDR3 has 13 residues. Germline CDR1 and CDR2: SEHNR and FQNEAQ (reference sequence). The CDR3 loop reads CASSFGTVYGYTF. In DNA, the CDR3 is TGTGCCAGCAGCTTTGGGACTGTCTATGGCTACACCTTC.

The rearrangement joins TRBV20-1 to TRBJ2-7, with 11 nucleotides matching TRBD2. V lost 1 base to trimming and J lost 3 bases; unmatched junction nucleotides: 5. The CDR3 covers 15 residues. Germline lookup yields CDR1 DFQATT and CDR2 SNEGSKA (reference sequence). CDR3 DNA sequence: TGCAGTGCTAGAGCCCTAGCGGGGGGACTCTACGAGCAGTACTTC. Translation: CSARALAGGLYEQYF.

The chain joins TRBV9 to TRBJ1-6, with 7 positions matching TRBD1. This CDR3 is 14 amino acids long. The V segment lost 6 bases and the J segment 9 bases; nucleotides outside the gene matches: 9. Germline V gene lookup returns CDR1 SGDLS and CDR2 YYNGEE. The CDR3 nucleotides are TGTGCCAGCACCCCCCGGGACAGTAGTTCACCCCTCCACTTT. This codes for CASTPRDSSSPLHF.

The rearrangement links TRBV5-4 to TRBJ2-2, with D unresolved. The germline V gene encodes CDR1 SGHNT and CDR2 YYREEE (reference sequence). Trimming left V 0 bases short and J 6 bases short, with 6 bases between. The CDR3 is made up of 13 amino acids. The CDR3: CASSLGGSGELFF. The CDR3 nucleotides read TGTGCCAGCAGCTTGGGGGGATCCGGGGAGCTGTTTTTT. The full variable domain, completed using reference TRBV5-4 and TRBJ2-2, is ETGVTQSPTHLIKTRGQQVTLRCSSQSGHNTVSWYQQALGQGPQFIFQYYREEENGRGNFPPRFSGLQFPNYSSELNVNALELDDSALYLCASSLGGSGELFFGEGSRLTVL.

V usage is TRBV4-1 and J usage is TRBJ2-7; D is undetermined. This CDR3 has 17 amino acids. Germline lookup yields CDR1 MGHRA and CDR2 YSYEKL. Trimming removed 1 base at V and 0 bases at J, with 16 bases between. Here the CDR3 DNA reads TGCGCCAGCAGCCAAGTGGACCAGCTTACGTCCTCCTACGAGCAGTACTTC. Protein product: CASSQVDQLTSSYEQYF.